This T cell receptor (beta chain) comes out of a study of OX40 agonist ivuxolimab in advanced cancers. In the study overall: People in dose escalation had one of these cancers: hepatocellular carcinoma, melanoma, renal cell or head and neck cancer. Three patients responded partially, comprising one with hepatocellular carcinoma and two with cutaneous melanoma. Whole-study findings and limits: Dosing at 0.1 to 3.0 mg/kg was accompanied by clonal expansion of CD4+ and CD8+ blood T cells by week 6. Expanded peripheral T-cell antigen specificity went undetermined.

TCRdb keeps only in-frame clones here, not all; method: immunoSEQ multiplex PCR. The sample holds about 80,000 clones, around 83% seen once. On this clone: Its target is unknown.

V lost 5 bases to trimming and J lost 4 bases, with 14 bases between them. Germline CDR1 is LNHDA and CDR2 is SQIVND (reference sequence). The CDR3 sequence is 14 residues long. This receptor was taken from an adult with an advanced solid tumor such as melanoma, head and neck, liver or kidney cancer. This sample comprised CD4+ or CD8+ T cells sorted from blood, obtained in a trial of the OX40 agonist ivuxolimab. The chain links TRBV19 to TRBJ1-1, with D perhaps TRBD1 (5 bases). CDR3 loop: CASSSGVRVTEAFF. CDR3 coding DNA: TGTGCCAGTAGTTCGGGGGTCCGGGTCACTGAAGCTTTCTTT. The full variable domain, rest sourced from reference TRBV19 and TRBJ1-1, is DGGITQSPKYLFRKEGQNVTLSCEQNLNHDAMYWYRQDPGQGLRLIYYSQIVNDFQKGDIAEGYSVSREKKESFPLTVTSAQKNPTAFYLCASSSGVRVTEAFFGQGTRLTVV.